This T cell receptor (beta chain) was captured by sequencing in a study of T cell responses to AZD1222 COVID-19 vaccine. Generated by immunoSEQ multiplex PCR, the TCRdb table keeps only in-frame clones and is missing some. The sample contains roughly 100,000 clones, more than 85% of which appear only once. Findings and caveats of the study: The study identified only five or six AZD1222 recipients as seropositive at baseline.

Germline V gene data show CDR1 as MDHEN and CDR2 as SYDVKM. The V gene lost 7 bases and the J gene lost 6 bases, with 19 bases spanning the gap. This CDR3 comprises 15 residues. As for this clone: Its antigen remains unidentified.

The source of this sequence is an adult who received the AZD1222 COVID-19 vaccine. This rearrangement joins TRBV28 to TRBJ1-5; possible D gene TRBD1, 6 bases. The sequenced sample was peripheral blood, obtained 28 days after the second AZD1222 dose. In DNA, the CDR3 is TGTGCCAGCACCATATCATGGGGGGGGGCTCAGCCCCAGCATTTT. This translates into CASTISWGGAQPQHF.